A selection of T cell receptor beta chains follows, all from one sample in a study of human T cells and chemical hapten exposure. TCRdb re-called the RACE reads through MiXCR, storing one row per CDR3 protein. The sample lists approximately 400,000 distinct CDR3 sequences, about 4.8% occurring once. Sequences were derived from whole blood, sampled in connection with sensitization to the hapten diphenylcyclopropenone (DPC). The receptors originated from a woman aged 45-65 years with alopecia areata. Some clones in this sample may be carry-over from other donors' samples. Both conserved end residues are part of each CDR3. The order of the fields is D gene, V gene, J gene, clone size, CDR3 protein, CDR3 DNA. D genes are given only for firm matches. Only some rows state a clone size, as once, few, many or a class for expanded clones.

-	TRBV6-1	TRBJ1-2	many	CASLRGVSYTF	TGTGCCAGCTTGAGGGGGGTTAGCTACACCTTC
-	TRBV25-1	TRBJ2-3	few	CASSASISTDTQYF	TGTGCCAGCAGTGCCTCAATTAGCACAGATACGCAGTATTTT
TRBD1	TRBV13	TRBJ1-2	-	CASSHGTATSYYGYTF	TGTGCCAGCAGCCACGGGACAGCGACAAGTTACTATGGCTACACCTTC
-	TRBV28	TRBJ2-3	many	CASTTSADTQYF	TGTGCCAGCACCACGTCGGCAGATACGCAGTATTTT
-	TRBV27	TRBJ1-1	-	CASRLTVASTEAFF	TGTGCCAGCAGGTTGACCGTTGCTAGCACTGAAGCTTTCTTT
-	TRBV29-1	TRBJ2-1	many	CSVVAYPYNEQFF	TGCAGCGTTGTAGCGTACCCCTACAATGAGCAGTTCTTC
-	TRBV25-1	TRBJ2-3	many	CASSTGTSTDTQYF	TGTGCCAGCAGTACCGGGACTAGCACAGATACGCAGTATTTT
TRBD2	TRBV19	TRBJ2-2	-	CASSGTSGTGELFF	TGTGCCAGTAGCGGGACTAGCGGTACCGGGGAGCTGTTTTTT
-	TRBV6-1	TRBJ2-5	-	CASRDHSETQYF	TGTGCCAGCAGGGACCACAGCGAGACCCAGTACTTC
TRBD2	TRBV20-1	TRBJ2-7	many	CSARPSLGGVTGEQYF	TGCAGTGCTAGGCCCTCTTTGGGGGGGGTAACGGGCGAGCAGTACTTC
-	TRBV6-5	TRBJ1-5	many	CASGQPQHF	TGTGCCAGCGGTCAGCCCCAGCATTTT
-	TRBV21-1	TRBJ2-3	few	CASSKSGKSTDTQYF	TGTGCCAGCAGCAAAAGCGGGAAGAGCACAGATACGCAGTATTTT
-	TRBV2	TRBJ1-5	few	CASSQGRGSNQPQHF	TGTGCCAGCAGCCAAGGGAGGGGTAGCAATCAGCCCCAGCATTTT
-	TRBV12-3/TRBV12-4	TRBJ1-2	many	CASSPIDVGYTF	TGTGCCAGCAGTCCCATTGACGTTGGCTACACCTTC
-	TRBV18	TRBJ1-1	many	CASSLPTVNTEAFF	TGTGCCAGCTCACTACCTACGGTGAACACTGAAGCTTTCTTT
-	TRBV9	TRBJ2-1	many	CASSVLPNEQFF	TGTGCCAGCAGCGTACTCCCCAATGAGCAGTTCTTC
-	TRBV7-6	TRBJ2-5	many	CASSLGQRTQYF	TGTGCCAGCAGCTTGGGGCAGCGTACCCAGTACTTC
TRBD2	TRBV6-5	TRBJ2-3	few	CASSQYGLAGRADTQYF	TGTGCCAGCAGTCAATACGGACTAGCGGGGAGGGCAGATACGCAGTATTTT
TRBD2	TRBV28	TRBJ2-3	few	CASSTPGLAGDTQYF	TGTGCCAGCAGTACCCCAGGACTAGCGGGCGATACGCAGTATTTT
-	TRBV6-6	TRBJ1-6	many	CASSYQDPNNSPLHF	TGTGCCAGCAGTTATCAGGACCCAAATAATTCACCCCTCCACTTT
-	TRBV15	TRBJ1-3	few	CATRGGVGNTIYF	TGTGCCACCAGAGGAGGGGTTGGAAACACCATATATTTT
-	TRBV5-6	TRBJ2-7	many	CASSLLPRAYEQYF	TGTGCCAGCAGCTTGTTGCCAAGGGCCTACGAGCAGTACTTC
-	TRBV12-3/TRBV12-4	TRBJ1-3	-	CASRTTVSGNTIYF	TGTGCCAGCAGGACGACAGTCTCTGGAAACACCATATATTTT
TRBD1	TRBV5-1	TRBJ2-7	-	CASSLATDRGNEQYF	TGCGCCAGCAGCTTGGCCACGGACAGGGGGAACGAGCAGTACTTC
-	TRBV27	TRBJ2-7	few	CASSFYGNSYEQYF	TGTGCCAGCAGTTTTTACGGTAACTCCTACGAGCAGTACTTC
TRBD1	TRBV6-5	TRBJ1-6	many	CASGTGYENSPLHF	TGTGCCAGCGGGACAGGGTACGAAAATTCACCCCTCCACTTT
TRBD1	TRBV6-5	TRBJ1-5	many	CASKIDRVSNQPQHF	TGTGCCAGCAAAATCGACAGGGTGAGCAATCAGCCCCAGCATTTT
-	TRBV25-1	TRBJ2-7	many	CASTGYSYEQYF	TGTGCCAGCACAGGATATTCCTACGAGCAGTACTTC
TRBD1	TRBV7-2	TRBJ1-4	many	CASSPDRGGEKLFF	TGTGCCAGCAGCCCAGACAGAGGGGGCGAAAAACTGTTTTTT
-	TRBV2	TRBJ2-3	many	CASKFAGPSDTQYF	TGTGCCAGCAAGTTTGCAGGGCCATCTGATACGCAGTATTTT
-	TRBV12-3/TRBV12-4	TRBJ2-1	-	CASSPRTAGSGLNEQFF	TGTGCCAGCAGTCCCCGGACAGCCGGGAGCGGGCTGAATGAGCAGTTCTTC
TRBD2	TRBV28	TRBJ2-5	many	CASQLAGGAMETQYF	TGTGCCAGCCAACTAGCGGGAGGAGCCATGGAGACCCAGTACTTC
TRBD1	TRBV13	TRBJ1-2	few	CASSLGRQGNYGYTF	TGTGCCAGCAGCTTAGGTCGACAGGGGAACTATGGCTACACCTTC
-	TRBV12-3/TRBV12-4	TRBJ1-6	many	CASSPRQGNNNSPLHF	TGTGCCAGCAGTCCGCGTCAGGGTAACAATAATTCACCCCTCCACTTT